Presented here are 17 T cell receptor beta chains from one specimen sequenced in a study of immune evolution from preneoplasia to lung adenocarcinoma (dated by TCRdb to the early 2020s). Receptor libraries were prepared by the immunoSEQ multiplex PCR assay. The source is immuneACCESS, and TCRdb retained only in-frame sequences with V and J called. Part of the clones is not carried over; for the studies checked, unresolved V genes explain less than half of this, and the remainder is unexplained. In all, the sample holds nearly 5,500 clones, and 75% to 90% of those were seen once. The ten largest clones add up to 3% to 3.5% of the sample. Sequenced input: FFPE invasive lung adenocarcinoma tissue. What this sample's cell subset or site label stands for: frankly invasive lung adenocarcinoma (ADC). Receptors originate from a person aged 45 to 69 with lung adenocarcinoma.

V is TRBV7-2 and J is TRBJ2-1, with 11 bases aligning to TRBD2. Germline V CDR1 and CDR2: SGHTA, FQGNSA. The CDR3 loop spans 15 amino acids. Germline trimming cut 6 bases from V and 12 bases from J; bases unmatched to any gene: 13. The DNA of the CDR3 is TGTGCCAGCAGTCCCGGGACTAGCGGTAGCAGTCGGCAGTTCTTC. It codes for CASSPGTSGSSRQFF. Looking up the rest from reference TRBV7-2 and TRBJ2-1 gives the full variable domain: GAGVSQSPSNKVTEKGKDVELRCDPISGHTALYWYRQSLGQGLEFLIYFQGNSAPDKSGLPSDRFSAERTGGSVSTLTIQRTQQEDSAVYLCASSPGTSGSSRQFFGPGTRLTVL.

The chain couples TRBV19 to TRBJ1-5, with TRBD1 identical over 9 bases. Per the germline V gene, CDR1 is LNHDA and CDR2 is SQIVND (reference sequence). CDR3 length: 14 residues. J was trimmed by 7 bases and V by 6 bases; bases with no gene match: 7. CDR3 sequence reads: CASSETGGGQPQHF. The CDR3 coding sequence is TGTGCCAGTAGCGAGACAGGGGGGGGACAGCCCCAGCATTTT.

This chain uses TRBV21-1 with TRBJ1-3; TRBD1 reflects the table's D call only, with no check against the DNA. TRBV21-1 is a pseudogene locus. The CDR3 covers 18 residues. The CDR3 DNA is TGTGCCAGCAGCGCACAACGGACAGGGGGTTGCTCTGGAAACACCATATATTTT. Translating it yields CASSAQRTGGCSGNTIYF.

This chain joins TRBV6-4 and TRBJ2-6; D unclear. The germline gives CDR1 MRHNA, CDR2 SNTAGT. CDR3 length equals 18 residues. The V gene lost 5 bases and the J gene lost 5 bases, with 22 bases spanning the gap. The DNA of the CDR3 is TGTGCCAGCAGTCAACTCTCACACGACAAAAGTCGGGCCAACGTCCTGACTTTC. Protein product: CASSQLSHDKSRANVLTF.

The chain is built from TRBV11-3 and TRBJ2-3; 7 positions agree with TRBD2. The V gene's germline CDR1 is SGHNT and CDR2 YENEEA. The CDR3 runs 16 residues. The junction had 5 bases not matched to a gene; V was cut back by 1 base and J by 1 base. CDR3 DNA sequence: TGTGCCAGCAGCTTAGGGAGGACTAGGGGCACAGATACGCAGTATTTT. It codes for CASSLGRTRGTDTQYF. Full variable domain (outside the CDR3, taken from reference TRBV11-3 and TRBJ2-3): EAGVVQSPRYKIIEKKQPVAFWCNPISGHNTLYWYLQNLGQGPELLIRYENEEAVDDSQLPKDRFSAERLKGVDSTLKIQPAELGDSAVYLCASSLGRTRGTDTQYFGPGTRLTVL.

The chain uses TRBV5-1 and TRBJ2-3; perhaps D is TRBD1 or TRBD2 (5 bases each). Germline values: CDR1 SGHRS, CDR2 YFSETQ. CDR3 length: 15 residues. The V gene lost 5 bases and the J gene lost 0 bases, with 13 bases spanning the gap. The CDR3 region is CASSEGQGSTDTQYF. The CDR3, as DNA: TGCGCCAGCAGTGAGGGGCAGGGCAGCACAGATACGCAGTATTTT.

The CDR3 DNA follows: TGTGCCAGCAGCGCCCAGAGGGGAACTAATGAAAAACTGTTTTTT. Translating gives CASSAQRGTNEKLFF. The chain recombines TRBV11-2 with TRBJ1-4, with a weak D call TRBD1 (5 bases). The V end lost 5 bases, the J end lost 1 base, and 11 bases lay between the germline ends. The CDR3 is 15 amino acids. From germline, CDR1 is SGHAT and CDR2 FQNNGV.

V is TRBV2 and J is TRBJ2-2; D is possibly TRBD1 (5 bases). This CDR3 comprises 13 residues. Looked up from germline, CDR1 is SNHLY and CDR2 is FYNNEI. Trimming stripped 7 bases from V and 8 bases from J, with 14 bases between. The CDR3 coding sequence is TGTGCCAGCAAACAGGTTGGGGAAGGGGAGCTGTTTTTT. This translates into CASKQVGEGELFF.

The J gene is TRBJ1-4, the V gene TRBV7-2; D is unclear. CDR1 is SGHTA, CDR2 FQGNSA, per germline. CDR3 length: 15 residues. V dropped 4 bases and J dropped 4 bases, with 13 bases sitting between them. The CDR3 nucleotides read TGTGCCAGCAGCTCGGTAGTAGGATTTAATGAAAAACTGTTTTTT. Amino acid sequence: CASSSVVGFNEKLFF.

The J gene is TRBJ2-2, the V gene TRBV10-2; TRBD2 matches 9 bases. The junction had 5 bases not matched to a gene; V was cut back by 6 bases and J by 0 bases. Germline lookup yields CDR1 WSHSY and CDR2 SAAADI. This CDR3 region has 16 residues. The CDR3 here is CASRGSGRPNTGELFF. CDR3 in DNA: TGCGCCAGCAGGGGGAGCGGGAGGCCGAACACCGGGGAGCTGTTTTTT.

The chain has TRBV7-8 and TRBJ2-3; no clear D gene. CDR3 length equals 14 residues. Germline-derived CDR1 and CDR2 are SGHVS and FQNEAQ. V shed 1 base and J shed 7 bases, with 12 bases lying between them. CDR3 protein: CASSLDDTPYTQYF. In DNA form, the CDR3 reads TGTGCCAGCAGCTTAGACGACACCCCTTATACGCAGTATTTT.

CDR3 region: CASSSTGTGAFF. CDR3 sequence (DNA): TGTGCCAGCAGCTCGACAGGGACAGGAGCTTTCTTT. This chain connects TRBV7-9 to TRBJ1-1; 8 bases are a match to TRBD1. Trimming removed 4 bases from V and 10 bases from J; junction bases left unmatched: 5. The germline V gene encodes CDR1 SEHNR and CDR2 FQNEAQ (reference sequence). CDR3 length: 12 residues.

The chain couples TRBV29-1 to TRBJ1-1, with 7 positions matching TRBD1. The CDR3 extends over 12 amino acids. Trimming took 4 bases from V and 3 from J; bases not matched to a gene: 2. Germline CDR1 SQVTM, CDR2 ANQGSEA. The CDR3 sequence: CSVVTGHTEAFF. In nucleotides, the CDR3 is TGCAGCGTTGTGACAGGGCACACTGAAGCTTTCTTT.

V usage is TRBV29-1 and J usage is TRBJ2-5; TRBD1 matches at 7 bases. The CDR3 covers 12 residues. From germline, CDR1 is SQVTM and CDR2 ANQGSEA. V lost 7 bases to trimming and J lost 3 bases; unmatched junction nucleotides: 5. CDR3 DNA sequence: TGCAGCGCCATTGACAGGGAAGAGACCCAGTACTTC. It encodes CSAIDREETQYF.

This sequence joins TRBV7-2 and TRBJ1-4; D unclear. This CDR3 comprises 16 residues. Germline assignment: CDR1 SGHTA and CDR2 FQGNSA. Between the trimmed V and J ends, which lost 4 bases and 3 bases, there was a span of 15 bases. This CDR3 reads CASSSRRSSANEKLFF. The DNA of the CDR3 is TGTGCCAGCAGCTCCCGGCGGTCGTCGGCTAATGAAAAACTGTTTTTT.

By its share, this clone is large. This rearrangement joins TRBV19 to TRBJ2-7, with D perhaps assigned TRBD1 or TRBD2 (6 bases each). Germline CDR1 is LNHDA and CDR2 is SQIVND (reference sequence). The CDR3 is made up of 15 amino acids. The V end lost 3 bases, the J end lost 3 bases, and 15 bases lay between the germline ends. CDR3 sequence: CASSISEGGYYEQYF. The CDR3, as DNA: TGTGCCAGTAGTATTTCAGAGGGGGGATACTACGAGCAGTACTTC.

The CDR3 DNA sequence: TGTGCCAGCAGCCCGACGGGTAGCGGGAGTTCCTACAATGAGCAGTTCTTC. Amino acids: CASSPTGSGSSYNEQFF. This sequence joins TRBV11-3 and TRBJ2-1, with 9 bases identical to TRBD2. The V gene end was trimmed by 5 bases and the J gene end by 1 base; junction bases not matched to a gene: 9. Germline CDR1 reads SGHNT; CDR2 reads YENEEA. CDR3 length: 17 residues.